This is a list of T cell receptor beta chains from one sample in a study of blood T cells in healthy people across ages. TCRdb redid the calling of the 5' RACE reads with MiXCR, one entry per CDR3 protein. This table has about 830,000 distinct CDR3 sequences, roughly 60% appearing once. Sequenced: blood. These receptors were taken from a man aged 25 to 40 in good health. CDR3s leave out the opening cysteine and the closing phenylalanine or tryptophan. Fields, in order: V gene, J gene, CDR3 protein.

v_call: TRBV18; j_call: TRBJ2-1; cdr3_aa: ASSPLSGLAESYNEQF
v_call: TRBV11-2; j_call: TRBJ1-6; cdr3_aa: ASSLLSISYNSPLH
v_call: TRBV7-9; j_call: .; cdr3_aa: ASSLGAGVTKNIQY
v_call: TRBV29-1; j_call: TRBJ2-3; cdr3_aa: SVDAGGVADTQY
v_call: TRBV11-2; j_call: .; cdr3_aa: ASSLDYGTGGRETQY
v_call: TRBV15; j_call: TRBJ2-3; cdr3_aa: ATRAAATVRGTQY
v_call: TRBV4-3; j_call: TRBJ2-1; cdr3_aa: ASSQGSRYNEQF
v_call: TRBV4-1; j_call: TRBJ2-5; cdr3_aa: ASSSGSGSQEAQY
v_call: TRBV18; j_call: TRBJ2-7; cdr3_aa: ASSPGTTLAYEQY
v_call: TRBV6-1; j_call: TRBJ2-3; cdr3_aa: ASSEQVAAVKTDTQY
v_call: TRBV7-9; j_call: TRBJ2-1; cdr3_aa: ASRLLAGDEQF
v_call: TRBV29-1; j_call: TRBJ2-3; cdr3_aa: SGVLAGGSDTQY
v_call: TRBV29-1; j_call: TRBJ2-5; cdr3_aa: SVEVAIGNEQY
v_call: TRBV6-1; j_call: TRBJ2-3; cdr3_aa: ASSDRPGTSGRLTDTQY
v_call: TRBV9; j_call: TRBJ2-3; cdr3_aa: ASSVGVSGGSGGTDTQY
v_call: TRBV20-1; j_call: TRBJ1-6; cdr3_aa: SGMMSSYNSPLH
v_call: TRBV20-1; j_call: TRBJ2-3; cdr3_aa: SAIHSGRVFDTQY
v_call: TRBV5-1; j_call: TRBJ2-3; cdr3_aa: ASSPGTAKDTQY
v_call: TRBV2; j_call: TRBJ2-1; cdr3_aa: ASSDPSGGAGEQF
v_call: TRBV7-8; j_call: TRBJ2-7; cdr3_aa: ASSPLERTGSYEQY
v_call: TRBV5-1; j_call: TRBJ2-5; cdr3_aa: ASSIIPGSGETQY
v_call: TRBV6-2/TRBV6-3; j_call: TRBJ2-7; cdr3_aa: ASSYPHRGGDEQY
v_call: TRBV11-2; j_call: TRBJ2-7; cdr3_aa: ASSSGVISYEQY
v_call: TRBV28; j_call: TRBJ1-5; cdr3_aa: ASSGTVIQKYSNQPQH
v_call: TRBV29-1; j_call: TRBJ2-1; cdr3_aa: SVVRLAGASSYNEQF
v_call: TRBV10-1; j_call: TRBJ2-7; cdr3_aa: ANPGQDSYEQY
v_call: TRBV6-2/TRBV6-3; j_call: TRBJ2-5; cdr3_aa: ASSWDSWETQY